This T cell receptor (beta chain) was sequenced for a study of T cell responses to AZD1222 COVID-19 vaccine (dated by TCRdb to 2020 to 2022). As for the study more broadly: A total of 233 trial participants underwent TCR sequencing, of whom some 210 received two doses of AZD1222 and about 25 received two doses of the MenACWY control vaccine. Trial participants were enrolled into age subgroups of 18-55, 56-69 and 70-plus years, which contained about 150, 28 and 57 TCR-sequenced participants, respectively. General conclusions and limits of the study: CD4 TCRs associated with the vaccine covered the entire spike protein, and the dominant responses were in regions 160-218 and 743-854. In the small 56-69-year group, the increase in depth fell short of significance, most likely because of low power. Because no day 14 peak-response samples were available, repertoires were characterized only after the peak T cell response. Reportedly, close to half of the unique spike-specific TCRs recognized epitopes lying outside the regions that are mutated in the B.1.351 and B.1.1.7 variants. After two AZD1222 doses, both the breadth and the depth of spike-specific TCRs were significantly higher than at day 0 and than in MenACWY recipients. Most participants were white British and females outnumbered males, and the authors suggested that clonal diversity may have been underestimated. Only 5 to 7 AZD1222 recipients were SARS-CoV-2 seropositive at baseline, limiting conclusions about previously exposed vaccinees.

Cut back by 6 bases and 7 bases, the V and J ends lie 13 bases apart. CDR1 and CDR2, looked up from the germline V gene, are KGHSH and LQKENI. From the cysteine up to the phenylalanine, the CDR3 has a length of 14 residues. The read is trimmed to its CDR3 DNA, 42 bases read in frame from base 1. The CDR3 regions of human TCRbeta chains were analyzed by immunosequencing. The paper's processing steps were these. TCRs in the repertoires were compared against a reference library of SARS-CoV-2-specific TCRs that had been generated with the MIRA antigen-specificity platform. Breadth meant the fraction of unique TCRs that were SARS-CoV-2-associated, whereas depth meant the fraction of total T cells that were SARS-CoV-2-associated. Using the MIRA data, each spike-specific TCR was assigned both to the spike region to which the TCR was reactive and to a CD4 or CD8 class. Log10-transformed breadth and depth values were compared by one-way ANOVA with Sidak's multiple comparisons tests. The table was pulled from immuneACCESS by TCRdb, which kept in-frame rearrangements only. Such tables lose some clones; where checked, under half of the loss comes from unresolved V genes, and the rest has no known cause. Clone size and the V and J calls come from that table; the DNA yielded D and trimming. The sample table contains around 160,000 clones; only one count was recorded for about 90% of them. Less than 1.3% of the sample goes to the ten largest clones.

Of note for this clone: Its antigen has not been determined. No much larger clone exists at a distance of one base, and base qualities are not known.

What this sample's time point label stands for: about 28 days (+/-7) after the second vaccine dose. Because spike-specific TCR depth and breadth did not differ between the two schedules, AZD1222 recipients who got a second dose at roughly 4 weeks were pooled with those who got a second dose at roughly 12 weeks. Samples from vaccinated people were obtained from the UK trials COV001 and COV002, which included a single-blind randomized controlled phase 2/3 trial of AZD1222 (ChAdOx1 nCoV-19) in healthy adults. Trial participant PBMC samples were collected at day 0 and day 28 after the second dose for TCRbeta chain sequencing.

The sample in question was peripheral blood, obtained 28 days after the second AZD1222 dose. This chain joins TRBV18 to TRBJ1-6; the best D guess is TRBD1, with 6 bases matching. This sequence was found in an adult who received the AZD1222 COVID-19 vaccine. The CDR3 in this case is CASSQLGANSPLHF. The DNA sequence is as follows: TGTGCCAGCTCTCAGTTGGGGGCGAATTCACCCCTCCACTTT. Supplemented by the reference TRBV18 and TRBJ1-6 proteins around the CDR3, the complete variable domain is NAGVMQNPRHLVRRRGQEARLRCSPMKGHSHVYWYRQLPEEGLKFMVYLQKENIIDESGMPKERFSAEFPKEGPSILRIQQVVRGDSAAYFCASSQLGANSPLHFGNGTRLTVT.